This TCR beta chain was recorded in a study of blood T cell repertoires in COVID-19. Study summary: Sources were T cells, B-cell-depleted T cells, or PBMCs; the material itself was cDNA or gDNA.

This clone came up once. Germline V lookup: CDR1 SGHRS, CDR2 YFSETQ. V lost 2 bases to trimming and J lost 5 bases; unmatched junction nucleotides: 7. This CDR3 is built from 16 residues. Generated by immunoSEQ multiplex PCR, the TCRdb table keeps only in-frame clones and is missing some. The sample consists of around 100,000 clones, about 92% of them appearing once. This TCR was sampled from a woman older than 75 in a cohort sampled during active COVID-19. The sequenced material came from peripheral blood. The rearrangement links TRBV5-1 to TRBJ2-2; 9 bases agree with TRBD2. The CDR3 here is CASSLRAGGLTGELFF. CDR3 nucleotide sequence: TGCGCCAGCAGCTTACGCGCGGGGGGGCTGACCGGGGAGCTGTTTTTT.